Following are 15 T cell receptor beta chains from one sample sequenced in a study of T-cell memory formation after mild COVID-19. One entry per CDR3 protein, called by TCRdb with MiXCR from the 5' RACE reads. Of over 350,000 distinct CDR3 sequences in the sample, roughly 15% are singletons; the top ten hold about 22%. The sequencing sample was made of PBMCs or a T cell subset sorted from them (not recorded which). The receptors stem from a man between 18 and 29 years old who had mild COVID-19 (a few samples of this study predate the infection). Cell type and time point are not known.

This clonotype was detected only a few times. The V call is TRBV5-4, the J call TRBJ2-2, with a tentative D call TRBD1 (6 bases). Trimming pared 4 bases from V and 2 bases from J, leaving 9 bases between. Germline V gene lookup returns CDR1 SGHNT and CDR2 YYREEE (reference sequence). This CDR3 comprises 14 residues. Here the CDR3 reads CASSPGHNTGELFF. The CDR3 nucleotides are TGTGCCAGCAGCCCGGGACACAACACCGGGGAGCTGTTTTTT.

This clonotype appeared a few times. V and J are TRBV5-1 and TRBJ2-7; 7 positions agree with TRBD2. This CDR3 is built from 15 residues. V lost 4 bases and J lost 4; bases outside the gene matches: 11. Germline-derived CDR1 and CDR2 are SGHRS and YFSETQ. The CDR3 nucleotides are TGCGCCAGCAGCCCCCGAGGGGAGGGAGCTTACGAGCAGTACTTC. The encoded protein is CASSPRGEGAYEQYF.

The rearrangement uses TRBV12-3 or TRBV12-4 and TRBJ2-5, with 10 bases lining up with TRBD2. CDR3 length: 15 residues. Germline trimming cut 6 bases from V and 5 bases from J; bases unmatched to any gene: 9. The CDR3: CASSKSGGAAETQYF. The CDR3 DNA is TGTGCCAGCAGCAAAAGCGGGGGGGCCGCTGAGACCCAGTACTTC.

This clonotype came up a few times. The chain uses TRBV29-1 and TRBJ1-1, with TRBD1 matching 9 bases. Germline V lookup: CDR1 SQVTM, CDR2 ANQGSEA. CDR3 length: 14 residues. V was pared by 5 bases and J by 6 bases, with 10 bases of the junction left unmatched. The CDR3 bases are TGCAGCGTTCCCCCTGAAACAGGGGGCCCTGAAGCTTTCTTT. Residues: CSVPPETGGPEAFF.

This clonotype has a handful of counts. V and J are TRBV6-5 and TRBJ2-3; a possible D gene is TRBD1 (5 bases). The ends were cut back, 7 bases at V and 5 bases at J, with 22 bases in the middle. This CDR3 has 16 residues. CDR1 and CDR2 (germline): MNHEY, SVGAGI. The CDR3 reads CASNLLGPSREDTQYF. CDR3 DNA sequence: TGTGCCAGCAATCTTCTGGGGCCAAGCCGTGAAGATACGCAGTATTTT.

This clonotype was observed a handful of times. The chain combines TRBV28 with TRBJ1-5, with D uncertain. Germline CDR1 and CDR2: MDHEN and SYDVKM. The CDR3 extends over 15 amino acids. V lost 8 bases and J lost 6, with 20 bases in between. As DNA, the CDR3 is TGTGCCAGCGACGGGGTCGGAGAGCCCAGTCAGCCCCAGCATTTT. Amino acids: CASDGVGEPSQPQHF. Supplemented by reference TRBV28 and TRBJ1-5, the full variable domain reads DVKVTQSSRYLVKRTGEKVFLECVQDMDHENMFWYRQDPGLGLRLIYFSYDVKMKEKGDIPEGYSVSREKKERFSLILESASTNQTSMYLCASDGVGEPSQPQHFGDGTRLSIL.

V is TRBV5-1 and J is TRBJ1-1; D unclear. The CDR3 has 13 residues. Germline CDR1 SGHRS, CDR2 YFSETQ. V was clipped by 4 bases and J by 3 bases, with 10 bases between them. CDR3 in amino acids: CASSQEQHTEAFF. CDR3 bases: TGCGCCAGCAGCCAGGAACAGCACACTGAAGCTTTCTTT.

This clonotype was counted only a few times. The V call is TRBV4-2, the J call TRBJ2-3, with 7 bases fitting TRBD2. The CDR3 runs 15 residues. With 4 bases clipped from V and 5 bases from J, the junction kept 9 bases outside the gene matches. Per germline, CDR1 LGHNA and CDR2 YNFKEQ. CDR3 protein: CASSRSSGLEDTQYF. The CDR3 region has the DNA TGTGCCAGCAGCCGTTCTAGCGGCCTTGAAGATACGCAGTATTTT.

This chain links TRBV7-2 with TRBJ1-2; D unresolved. Trimming removed 1 base from V and 11 bases from J, with 11 bases in between. This CDR3 has 12 residues. CDR1 is SGHTA, CDR2 FQGNSA, per germline. This chain's CDR3 is CASSLDSSSYTF. CDR3 DNA: TGTGCCAGCAGCTTAGACAGTTCCAGTTACACCTTC.

This clonotype was observed at least ten times. The V and J genes are TRBV20-1 and TRBJ1-5; D perhaps matches TRBD1 (5 bases). In germline, CDR1 is DFQATT, CDR2 SNEGSKA (reference sequence). The CDR3 sequence is 17 residues long. The V end lost 1 base, the J end lost 2 bases, and 18 bases lay between the germline ends. CDR3 bases: TGCAGTGCTAGAGTCGGACACGCACCCTATGGCAATCAGCCCCAGCATTTT. Translated, it gives CSARVGHAPYGNQPQHF.

This clonotype was detected a few times. This chain connects TRBV6-4 to TRBJ2-2, with D perhaps assigned TRBD1 or TRBD2 (5 bases each). Germline V gives CDR1 MRHNA, CDR2 SNTAGT. Trimming shortened V by 9 bases and J by 5 bases, and 16 bases separated the two germline ends. There are 14 residues in the CDR3. CDR3 sequence: CARLRGNGTGELFF. The DNA of the CDR3 is TGTGCCAGGTTGAGGGGTAACGGTACCGGGGAGCTGTTTTTT.

The V call is TRBV7-9, the J call TRBJ2-1; 8 bases agree with TRBD1. In germline, CDR1 is SEHNR, CDR2 FQNEAQ (reference sequence). V was pared by 5 bases and J by 1 base, with 4 bases of the junction left unmatched. This CDR3 has 15 residues. The CDR3 reads CASSPTGESYNEQFF. CDR3 coding DNA: TGTGCCAGCAGCCCGACAGGGGAATCCTACAATGAGCAGTTCTTC.

This clonotype was recorded a few times. The CDR3 region is CASSYSRTSAKNIQYF. The CDR3 nucleotides read TGTGCCAGCAGTTACTCGCGGACTAGCGCCAAAAACATTCAGTACTTC. The chain carries TRBV6-2 or TRBV6-3 and TRBJ2-4; 8 bases align to TRBD2. The CDR3 runs to 16 residues. The V segment lost 0 bases and the J segment 1 base; nucleotides outside the gene matches: 2. The germline CDR1 and CDR2 sequences are MNHEY and SVGEGT.

This clonotype occurred many times. The V gene is TRBV5-5, the J gene TRBJ2-1; possibly TRBD1 or TRBD2 for D (5 bases each). CDR1 and CDR2 from the germline V gene are SGHKS and YYEKEE (reference sequence). The CDR3 length is 13 residues. V shed 1 base and J shed 7 bases, with 9 bases lying between them. The CDR3 sequence is CASSLTWGNEQFF. The CDR3 DNA reads as TGTGCCAGCAGCTTGACTTGGGGGAATGAGCAGTTCTTC.

With respect to this clonotype: One end of the junction does not line up with germline, which may come from a read error. The V gene is TRBV6-2 or TRBV6-3, the J gene TRBJ1-1, with a tentative D call TRBD1 (5 bases). The CDR3 loop spans 15 amino acids. CDR1 is MNHEY, CDR2 SVGEGT, per germline. The CDR3 is CASSRPTDRRISEAF. In DNA form, the CDR3 reads TGTGCCAGCAGTCGCCCGACAGACCGGCGTATATCGGAGGCATTT.